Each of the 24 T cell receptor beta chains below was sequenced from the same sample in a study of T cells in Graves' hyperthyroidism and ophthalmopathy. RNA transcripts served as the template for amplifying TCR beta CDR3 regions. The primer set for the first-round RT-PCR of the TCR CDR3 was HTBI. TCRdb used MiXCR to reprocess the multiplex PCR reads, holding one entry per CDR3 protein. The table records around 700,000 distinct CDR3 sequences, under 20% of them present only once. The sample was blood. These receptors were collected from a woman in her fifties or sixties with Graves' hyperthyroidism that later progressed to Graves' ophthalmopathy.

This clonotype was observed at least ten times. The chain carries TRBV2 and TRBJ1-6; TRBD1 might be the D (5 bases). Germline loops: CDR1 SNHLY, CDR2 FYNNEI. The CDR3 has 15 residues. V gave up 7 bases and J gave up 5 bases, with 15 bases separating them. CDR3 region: CASTGETVDNSPLHF. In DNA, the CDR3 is TGTGCCAGCACCGGCGAGACAGTAGATAATTCACCCCTCCACTTT.

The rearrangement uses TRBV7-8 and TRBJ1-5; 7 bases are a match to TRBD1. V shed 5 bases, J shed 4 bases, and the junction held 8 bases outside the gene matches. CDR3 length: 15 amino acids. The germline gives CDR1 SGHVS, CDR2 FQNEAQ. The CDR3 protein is CASSGGQPRNQPQHF. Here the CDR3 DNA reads TGTGCCAGCAGCGGGGGACAGCCGAGGAATCAGCCCCAGCATTTT.

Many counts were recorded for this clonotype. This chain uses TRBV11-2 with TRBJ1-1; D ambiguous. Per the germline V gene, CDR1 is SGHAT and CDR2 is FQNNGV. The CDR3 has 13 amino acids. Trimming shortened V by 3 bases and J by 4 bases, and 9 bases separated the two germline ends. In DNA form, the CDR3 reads TGTGCCAGCAGCTTTTCGGGGAGCACTGAAGCTTTCTTT. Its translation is CASSFSGSTEAFF. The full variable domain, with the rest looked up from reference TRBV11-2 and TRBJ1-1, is EAGVAQSPRYKIIEKRQSVAFWCNPISGHATLYWYQQILGQGPKLLIQFQNNGVVDDSQLPKDRFSAERLKGVDSTLKIQPAKLEDSAVYLCASSFSGSTEAFFGQGTRLTVV.

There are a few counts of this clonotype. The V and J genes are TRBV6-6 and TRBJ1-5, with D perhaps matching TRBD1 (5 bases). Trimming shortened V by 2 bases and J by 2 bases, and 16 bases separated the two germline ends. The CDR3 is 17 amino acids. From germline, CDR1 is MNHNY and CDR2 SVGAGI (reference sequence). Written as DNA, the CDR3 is TGTGCCAGCAGTTACAGTTCGGGCAGGGAGGGCAATCAGCCCCAGCATTTT. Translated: CASSYSSGREGNQPQHF.

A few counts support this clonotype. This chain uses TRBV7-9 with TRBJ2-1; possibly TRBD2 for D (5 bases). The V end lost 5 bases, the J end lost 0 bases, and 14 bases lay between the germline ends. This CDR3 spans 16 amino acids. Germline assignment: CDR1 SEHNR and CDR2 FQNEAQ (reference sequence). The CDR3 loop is CASSPDYPSSYNEQFF. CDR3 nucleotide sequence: TGTGCCAGCAGCCCCGACTACCCGAGCTCCTACAATGAGCAGTTCTTC.

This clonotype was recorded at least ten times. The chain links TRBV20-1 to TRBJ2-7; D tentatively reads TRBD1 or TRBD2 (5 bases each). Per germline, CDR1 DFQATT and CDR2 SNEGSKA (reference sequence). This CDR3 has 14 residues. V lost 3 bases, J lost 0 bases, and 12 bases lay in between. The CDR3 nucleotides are TGCAGTGCTAGTCACGAGGGGTACTCCTACGAGCAGTACTTC. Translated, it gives CSASHEGYSYEQYF.

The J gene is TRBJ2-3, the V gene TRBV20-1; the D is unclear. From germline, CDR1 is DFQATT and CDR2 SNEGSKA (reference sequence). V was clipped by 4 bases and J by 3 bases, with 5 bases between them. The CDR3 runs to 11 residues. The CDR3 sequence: CSATATDTQYF. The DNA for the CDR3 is TGCAGTGCTACCGCGACAGATACGCAGTATTTT.

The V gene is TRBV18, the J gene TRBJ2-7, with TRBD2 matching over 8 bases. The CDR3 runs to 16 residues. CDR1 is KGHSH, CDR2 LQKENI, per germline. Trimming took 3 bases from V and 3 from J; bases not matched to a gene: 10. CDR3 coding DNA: TGTGCCAGCTCACCGAACGGGGGGGCCACGGTCTACGAGCAGTACTTC. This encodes CASSPNGGATVYEQYF.

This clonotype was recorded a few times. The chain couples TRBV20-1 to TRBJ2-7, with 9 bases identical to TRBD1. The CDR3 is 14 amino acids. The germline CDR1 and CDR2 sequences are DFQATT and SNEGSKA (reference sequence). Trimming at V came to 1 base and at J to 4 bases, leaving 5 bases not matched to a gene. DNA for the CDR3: TGCAGTGCTAGAGGGGACAGGGTCTGGTACGAGCAGTACTTC. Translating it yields CSARGDRVWYEQYF.

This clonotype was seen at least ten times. CDR3 coding DNA: TGTGCCAGCAGCCCTCGGATAGGACAGGAGGTAGACGAAAAACTGTTTTTT. It specifies CASSPRIGQEVDEKLFF. The chain joins TRBV7-3 to TRBJ1-4; 7 bases agree with TRBD1. The V gene's germline CDR1 is SGHTA and CDR2 FQGTGA. V dropped 5 bases and J dropped 8; count of bases not matched to a gene: 17. The CDR3 consists of 17 residues.

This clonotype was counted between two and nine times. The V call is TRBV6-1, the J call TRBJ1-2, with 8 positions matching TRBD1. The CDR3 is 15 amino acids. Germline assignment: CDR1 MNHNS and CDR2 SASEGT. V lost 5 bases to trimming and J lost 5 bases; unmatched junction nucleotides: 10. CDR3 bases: TGTGCCAGCAGTACATGGACAGGGCGCTCTTATGGCTACACCTTC. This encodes CASSTWTGRSYGYTF.

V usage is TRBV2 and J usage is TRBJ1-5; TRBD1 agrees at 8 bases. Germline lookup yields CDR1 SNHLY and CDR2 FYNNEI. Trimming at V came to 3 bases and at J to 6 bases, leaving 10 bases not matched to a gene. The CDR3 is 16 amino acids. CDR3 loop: CASSDPLTGDFQPQHF. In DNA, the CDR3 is TGTGCCAGCAGTGACCCGCTGACAGGGGATTTTCAGCCCCAGCATTTT.

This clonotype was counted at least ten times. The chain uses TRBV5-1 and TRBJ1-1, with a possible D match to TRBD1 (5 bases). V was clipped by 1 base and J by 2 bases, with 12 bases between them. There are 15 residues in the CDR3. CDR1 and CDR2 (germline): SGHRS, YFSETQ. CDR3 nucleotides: TGCGCCAGCAGCTTGCAGCAGGGCTTAAACACTGAAGCTTTCTTT. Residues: CASSLQQGLNTEAFF. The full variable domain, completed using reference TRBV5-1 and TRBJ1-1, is KAGVTQTPRYLIKTRGQQVTLSCSPISGHRSVSWYQQTPGQGLQFLFEYFSETQRNKGNFPGRFSGRQFSNSRSEMNVSTLELGDSALYLCASSLQQGLNTEAFFGQGTRLTVV.

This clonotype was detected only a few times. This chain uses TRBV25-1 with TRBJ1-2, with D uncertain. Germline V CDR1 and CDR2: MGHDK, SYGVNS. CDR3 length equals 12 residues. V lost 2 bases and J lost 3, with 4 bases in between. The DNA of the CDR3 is TGTGCCAGCAGTGAAGGTGACTATGGCTACACCTTC. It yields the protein CASSEGDYGYTF.

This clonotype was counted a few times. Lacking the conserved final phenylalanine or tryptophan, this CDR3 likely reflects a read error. The DNA of the CDR3 is TGTGCCAGCAGGTGGGGACAGGGGTCCTACAATGAGCAGTTCCTC. Translation gives CASRWGQGSYNEQFL. The chain carries TRBV28 and TRBJ2-1, with 10 bases that match TRBD1. Germline assignment: CDR1 MDHEN and CDR2 SYDVKM. The V gene end was trimmed by 6 bases and the J gene end by 1 base; junction bases not matched to a gene: 3. The CDR3 has 15 residues.

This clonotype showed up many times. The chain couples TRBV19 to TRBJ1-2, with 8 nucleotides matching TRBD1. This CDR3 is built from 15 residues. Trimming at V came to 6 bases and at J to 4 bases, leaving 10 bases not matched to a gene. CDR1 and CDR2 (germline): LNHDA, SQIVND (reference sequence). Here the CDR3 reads CASRGDGQGVYGYTF. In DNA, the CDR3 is TGTGCCAGTAGGGGAGATGGACAGGGCGTCTATGGCTACACCTTC.

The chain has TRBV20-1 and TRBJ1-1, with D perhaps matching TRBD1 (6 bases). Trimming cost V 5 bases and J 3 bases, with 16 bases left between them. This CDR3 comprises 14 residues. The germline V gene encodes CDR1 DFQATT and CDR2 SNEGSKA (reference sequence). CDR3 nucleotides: TGCAGTGCTGGGGACTTACAGGGATACACTGAAGCTTTCTTT. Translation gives CSAGDLQGYTEAFF.

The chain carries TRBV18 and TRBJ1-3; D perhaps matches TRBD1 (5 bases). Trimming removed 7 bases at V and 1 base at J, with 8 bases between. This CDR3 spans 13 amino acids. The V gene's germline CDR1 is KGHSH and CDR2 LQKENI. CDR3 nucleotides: TGTGCCAGCTTTCAGGGATCTGGAAACACCATATATTTT. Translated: CASFQGSGNTIYF.

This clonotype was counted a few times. This CDR3 is CASSWTGSGNTIYF. CDR3 nucleotides: TGTGCCAGCAGTTGGACAGGGTCAGGAAACACCATATATTTT. The V and J genes are TRBV6-2 or TRBV6-3 and TRBJ1-3, with 8 nucleotides matching TRBD1. Germline assignment: CDR1 MNHEY and CDR2 SVGEGT. The CDR3 is made up of 14 amino acids. After removal of 4 bases from V and 4 bases from J, the junction contained 3 bases not matched to a gene.

The CDR3 nucleotides are TGTGCCAGCAGTGAGGGAGTGGACAGCGCCTCGGGAGGTGGCTACACCTTC. It codes for CASSEGVDSASGGGYTF. This rearrangement joins TRBV2 to TRBJ1-2; tentative D call: TRBD1 (6 bases). The germline V gene encodes CDR1 SNHLY and CDR2 FYNNEI. The CDR3 consists of 17 residues. The V gene lost 3 bases and the J gene lost 7 bases, with 24 bases spanning the gap.

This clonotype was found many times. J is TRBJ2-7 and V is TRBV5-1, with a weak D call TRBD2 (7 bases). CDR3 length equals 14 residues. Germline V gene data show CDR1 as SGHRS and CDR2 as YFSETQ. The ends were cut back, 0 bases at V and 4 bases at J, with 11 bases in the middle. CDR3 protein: CASSLGGGVYEQYF. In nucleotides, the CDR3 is TGCGCCAGCAGCTTGGGGGGGGGCGTGTACGAGCAGTACTTC.

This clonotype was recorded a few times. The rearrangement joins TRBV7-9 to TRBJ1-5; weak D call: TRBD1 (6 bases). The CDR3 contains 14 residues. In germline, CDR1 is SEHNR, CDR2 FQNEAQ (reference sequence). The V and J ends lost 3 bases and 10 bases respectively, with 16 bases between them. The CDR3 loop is CASSLGATAGPQHF. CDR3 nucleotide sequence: TGTGCCAGCAGCTTGGGGGCCACGGCAGGCCCCCAGCATTTT.

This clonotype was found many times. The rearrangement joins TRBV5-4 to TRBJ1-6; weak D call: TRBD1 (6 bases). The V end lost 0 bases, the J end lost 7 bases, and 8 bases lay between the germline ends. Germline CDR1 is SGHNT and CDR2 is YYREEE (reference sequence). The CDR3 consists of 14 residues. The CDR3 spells CASSLEGGNSPLHF. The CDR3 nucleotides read TGTGCCAGCAGCTTGGAGGGGGGGAATTCACCCCTCCACTTT.

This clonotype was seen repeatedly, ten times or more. The CDR3 loop is CSVDNRGPTEAFF. For the CDR3, the DNA is TGCAGCGTTGATAACAGGGGGCCGACTGAAGCTTTCTTT. V and J are TRBV29-1 and TRBJ1-1; 9 nucleotides align to TRBD1. The CDR3 length is 13 residues. From germline, CDR1 is SQVTM and CDR2 ANQGSEA. The V gene end was trimmed by 3 bases and the J gene end by 5 bases; junction bases not matched to a gene: 4.